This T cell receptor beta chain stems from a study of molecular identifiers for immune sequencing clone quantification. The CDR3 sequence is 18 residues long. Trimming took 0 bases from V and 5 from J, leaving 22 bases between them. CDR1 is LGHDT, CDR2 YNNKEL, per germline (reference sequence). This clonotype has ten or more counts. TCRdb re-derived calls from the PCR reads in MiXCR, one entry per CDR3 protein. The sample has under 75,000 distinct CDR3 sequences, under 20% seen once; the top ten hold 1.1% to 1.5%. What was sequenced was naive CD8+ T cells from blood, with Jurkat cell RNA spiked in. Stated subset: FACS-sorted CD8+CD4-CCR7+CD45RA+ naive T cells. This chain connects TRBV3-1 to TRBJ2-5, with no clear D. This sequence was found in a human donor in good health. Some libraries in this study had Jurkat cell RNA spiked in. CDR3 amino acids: CASSQDRLVNSQEETQYF. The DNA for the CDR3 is TGTGCCAGCAGCCAAGATCGGCTAGTAAATTCTCAGGAGGAGACCCAGTACTTC.